This T cell receptor (beta chain) was documented in a study of cytomegalovirus exposure and HLA in healthy donors. Background on the study: The same platform was used for the 95 to 150 validation repertoires and the roughly 700 first-cohort repertoires, a later analysis reported. Study-wide results and caveats: Investigators reported fewer than 200 TCR beta chains as tied to cytomegalovirus.

Clones were sequenced by immunoSEQ multiplex PCR, and TCRdb holds only the in-frame ones, with some missing. The sample lists over 200,000 clones, roughly 87% occurring once. These donors were members of the approximately 120-subject validation cohort, a group separate from the roughly 670-subject first cohort. Between the trimmed V and J ends, which lost 0 bases and 3 bases, there was a span of 11 bases. The CDR3 has 15 amino acids. The germline V gene has CDR1 SGHRS and CDR2 YFSETQ. This clone has only one observation. Its antigen is still unknown. Sequenced material: PBMCs. The TCR originated in a woman aged 25 to 39 in good health and CMV-seronegative. This chain uses TRBV5-1 with TRBJ2-3; D is undetermined. CDR3 sequence reads: CASSLDSMGTDTQYF. CDR3 bases: TGCGCCAGCAGCTTGGACAGCATGGGTACAGATACGCAGTATTTT.